This T cell receptor beta chain was captured in a study of control samples from healthy donors and cancer patients. This CDR3 is 15 amino acids long. Germline CDR1 reads SGHRS; CDR2 reads YFSETQ. V gave up 4 bases and J gave up 1 base, with 14 bases separating them. The repertoire was sequenced with immunoSEQ multiplex PCR; TCRdb's copy has only in-frame clones and lacks some. The data hold about 250,000 clones, with over 75% observed a single time. The rearrangement joins TRBV5-1 to TRBJ2-5; a weak D match, TRBD1 (5 bases). The clonotype originates from a woman aged 55-75 years with lung cancer. Input material: PBMCs. The CDR3 sequence is CASSATATAQETQYF. CDR3 DNA: TGCGCCAGCAGCGCCACGGCGACAGCCCAAGAGACCCAGTACTTC. Supplemented by reference TRBV5-1 and TRBJ2-5, the full variable domain reads KAGVTQTPRYLIKTRGQQVTLSCSPISGHRSVSWYQQTPGQGLQFLFEYFSETQRNKGNFPGRFSGRQFSNSRSEMNVSTLELGDSALYLCASSATATAQETQYFGPGTRLLVL.